Each of the 29 T cell receptor beta chains below was sequenced from the same sample in a study of blood T cells in healthy people across ages. PCR was performed a second time for roughly 7 to 11 cycles using a sample-barcoded 5' primer and a J-beta primer mix. TCRdb re-called the 5' RACE reads with MiXCR, one entry per CDR3 protein. The sample yields roughly 500,000 distinct CDR3 sequences, approximately 30% seen once. Sequencing was done on a sample of blood. The receptors shown here come from a woman in her 70s in good health.

This clonotype was seen once. V gene TRBV27 combines with J gene TRBJ1-1; the D is unclear. Trimming cost V 8 bases and J 5 bases, with 15 bases left between them. Germline V gives CDR1 MNHEY, CDR2 SMNVEV (reference sequence). The CDR3 is 13 residues long. The CDR3 DNA sequence: TGTGCCAGCCCTCCCGGCGGGAGTACTGAAGCTTTCTTT. Residues: CASPPGGSTEAFF.

The chain carries TRBV20-1 and TRBJ1-2; 11 bases are a match to TRBD1. The J segment lost 7 bases and the V segment lost 3 bases, leaving 4 bases of the junction unmatched. The length of the CDR3 is 13 residues. Looked up from germline, CDR1 is DFQATT and CDR2 is SNEGSKA (reference sequence). CDR3 nucleotides: TGCAGTGCTAGCGGACAGGGGGCAGCTGGCTACACCTTC. This sequence encodes CSASGQGAAGYTF.

This clonotype appeared a few times. DNA of the CDR3: TGTGCCAGCAGTTACGACCCGGACAGGCCCACAGATACGCAGTATTTT. Translation: CASSYDPDRPTDTQYF. The chain employs TRBV6-2 or TRBV6-3 and TRBJ2-3; 7 bases align to TRBD1. Germline CDR1 MNHEY, CDR2 SVGEGT. After removal of 2 bases from V and 2 bases from J, the junction contained 7 bases not matched to a gene. The CDR3 covers 16 residues.

The chain carries TRBV6-2 or TRBV6-3 and TRBJ2-5, with 7 bases lining up with TRBD1. The J call may be mistaken, given a closer DNA end match to TRBJ2-7. The germline gives CDR1 MNHEY, CDR2 SVGEGT. The CDR3 contains 14 residues. CDR3 coding DNA: TGTGCCAGCAGTTTCGGACAGGCGAGCTACGAGCAGTACTTC. This gives the protein CASSFGQASYEQYF.

The chain recombines TRBV7-2 with TRBJ2-7, with 7 positions matching TRBD1. This CDR3 is 14 amino acids long. The V segment lost 7 bases and the J segment 3 bases; nucleotides outside the gene matches: 9. The germline CDR1 and CDR2 sequences are SGHTA and FQGNSA. The chain's CDR3 is CASNMRGQNYEQYF. The DNA for the CDR3 is TGTGCCAGCAACATGAGGGGACAGAACTACGAGCAGTACTTC.

This rearrangement joins TRBV12-3 or TRBV12-4 to TRBJ1-2, with unresolved D. The CDR3 covers 13 residues. The V gene lost 1 base and the J gene lost 4 bases, with 7 bases spanning the gap. The CDR3 here is CASSLGAIYGYTF. The CDR3 nucleotides are TGTGCCAGCAGTTTAGGGGCCATCTATGGCTACACCTTC.

The chain joins TRBV5-1 to TRBJ2-2, with a tentative D call TRBD2 (5 bases). Germline V CDR1 and CDR2: SGHRS, YFSETQ. Deletions cut 2 bases from V and 3 bases from J, with 8 bases between. The CDR3 has 14 residues. CDR3 bases: TGCGCCAGCAGCTTAGACGGGGACACCGGGGAGCTGTTTTTT. This encodes CASSLDGDTGELFF.

This chain joins TRBV6-5 and TRBJ2-1; D could derive from TRBD1 or TRBD2 (5 bases each). Germline CDR1 is MNHEY and CDR2 is SVGAGI. V lost 2 bases and J lost 4, with 18 bases in between. The CDR3 is 17 residues long. The CDR3 region is CASSYRWVPGLYNEQFF. As DNA, the CDR3 is TGTGCCAGCAGTTACCGTTGGGTCCCGGGGCTATACAATGAGCAGTTCTTC.

There are a few counts of this clonotype. The CDR3 bases are TGTGCCAGCAGTTACATGGCTTGGGGAAACACCATATATTTT. Translated: CASSYMAWGNTIYF. The chain uses TRBV6-5 and TRBJ1-3; D remains unclear. The CDR3 consists of 14 residues. Germline CDR1 reads MNHEY; CDR2 reads SVGAGI. The germline V and J ends were trimmed by 2 bases and 4 bases, with 9 bases remaining between them.

The chain is built from TRBV6-1 and TRBJ2-5; 9 bases match TRBD2. This CDR3 spans 15 amino acids. J was trimmed by 4 bases and V by 4 bases; bases with no gene match: 7. The V gene's germline CDR1 is MNHNS and CDR2 SASEGT. CDR3 in DNA: TGTGCCAGCAGTGGGGGACTAGCTAAGGGAGAGACCCAGTACTTC. Encoded protein: CASSGGLAKGETQYF.

The rearrangement links TRBV2 to TRBJ2-5; a possible D gene is TRBD2 (6 bases). The end of the DNA aligns better with TRBJ2-7, so the J call may be wrong. The CDR3 has 11 residues. The germline CDR1 and CDR2 sequences are SNHLY and FYNNEI. This CDR3 reads CASREGYEQYF. CDR3 nucleotide sequence: TGTGCCAGCAGGGAGGGATACGAGCAGTACTTC.

This clonotype showed up just a few times. V and J are TRBV3-1 and TRBJ1-4, with D maybe TRBD1 (5 bases). Deletions cut 1 base from V and 7 bases from J, with 13 bases between. The CDR3 is made up of 15 amino acids. Germline V gene data show CDR1 as LGHDT and CDR2 as YNNKEL (reference sequence). This CDR3 is CASSQGGSYGEKLFF. For the CDR3, the DNA is TGTGCCAGCAGCCAAGGGGGGAGTTACGGTGAAAAACTGTTTTTT.

This clonotype was seen only a few times. V and J are TRBV20-1 and TRBJ2-3, with D maybe TRBD2 (6 bases). CDR1 is DFQATT, CDR2 SNEGSKA, per germline (reference sequence). The CDR3 covers 11 residues. V shed 6 bases and J shed 14 bases, with 18 bases lying between them. CDR3 coding DNA: TGCAGTGCCTATAGGGTGGAGGGTTGGTATTTT. Amino acids: CSAYRVEGWYF.

This clonotype was seen only a few times. The chain carries TRBV12-3 or TRBV12-4 and TRBJ1-1; 7 bases line up with TRBD1. J was trimmed by 4 bases and V by 6 bases; bases with no gene match: 11. This CDR3 comprises 15 residues. In DNA form, the CDR3 reads TGTGCCAGCAGATCCTCACAGGGGAGAACCACTGAAGCTTTCTTT. This translates into CASRSSQGRTTEAFF.

This chain joins TRBV27 and TRBJ1-3; 7 nucleotides line up with TRBD1. Germline CDR1 is MNHEY and CDR2 is SMNVEV (reference sequence). The junction had 3 bases not matched to a gene; V was cut back by 6 bases and J by 1 base. The CDR3 consists of 14 residues. CDR3 residues: CASRLQGSGNTIYF. The CDR3 DNA follows: TGTGCCAGCAGATTACAGGGGTCTGGAAACACCATATATTTT.

J is TRBJ2-7 and V is TRBV7-8, with a possible D match to TRBD1 (5 bases). The CDR3 is 13 residues long. Trimming pared 5 bases from V and 3 bases from J, leaving 11 bases between. Germline CDR1 SGHVS, CDR2 FQNEAQ. CDR3 sequence (DNA): TGTGCCAGCAGCATACTTCAGGGCTACGAGCAGTACTTC. Translating gives CASSILQGYEQYF.

This clonotype was detected once. V and J are TRBV3-1 and TRBJ2-5; D ambiguous. Germline-derived CDR1 and CDR2 are LGHDT and YNNKEL (reference sequence). This CDR3 is built from 12 residues. Trimming took off 1 base at V and 14 bases at J, with 14 bases between the two ends. The CDR3 reads CASSQADGVLYF. Here the CDR3 DNA reads TGTGCCAGCAGCCAAGCCGACGGAGTACTATACTTC.

J is TRBJ2-5 and V is TRBV5-1, with 9 positions matching TRBD1. The J call may be wrong; the DNA end is better matched by TRBJ2-7. Germline-derived CDR1 and CDR2 are SGHRS and YFSETQ. The CDR3 consists of 14 residues. CDR3 in amino acids: CASSGGQGPHEQYF. The CDR3 coding sequence is TGCGCCAGCAGCGGGGGACAGGGCCCCCACGAGCAGTACTTC.

This chain links TRBV29-1 with TRBJ2-7; no clear D gene. The CDR3 consists of 12 residues. From germline, CDR1 is SQVTM and CDR2 ANQGSEA. V lost 7 bases and J 2 bases, leaving 12 bases between the germline ends. CDR3 residues: CSAQLDAYEQYF. CDR3 coding DNA: TGCAGCGCCCAATTAGACGCCTACGAGCAGTACTTC.

The V gene is TRBV5-1, the J gene TRBJ1-1; D is unclear. The CDR3 loop spans 13 amino acids. Germline CDR1 and CDR2: SGHRS and YFSETQ. V was cut by 4 bases and J by 7 bases, with 14 bases left in between. The CDR3 here is CASSLGETDEAFF. CDR3 nucleotide sequence: TGCGCCAGCAGCCTGGGCGAGACGGATGAAGCTTTCTTT.

As regards this clonotype: Sequence at one end of the junction differs from germline and may be a read error. V and J are TRBV7-9 and TRBJ2-5; TRBD2 aligns across 8 bases. Germline values: CDR1 SEHNR, CDR2 FQNEAQ (reference sequence). The CDR3 runs to 15 residues. The chain's CDR3 is CASSPPVAGGLRVFF. DNA of the CDR3: TGTGCCAGCAGCCCCCCGGTGGCGGGGGGATTACGGGTCTTCTTC.

This clonotype has a handful of counts. The CDR3 DNA follows: TGTGCCAGCAGACTCACAGGGTTAGATACGCAGTATTTT. It is translated as CASRLTGLDTQYF. The J gene is TRBJ2-3, the V gene TRBV2, with TRBD1 as a possible D gene (6 bases). The germline CDR1 and CDR2 sequences are SNHLY and FYNNEI. V lost 6 bases, J lost 5 bases, and 12 bases lay in between. The CDR3 length is 13 residues.

This clonotype was recorded a few times. This chain connects TRBV7-9 to TRBJ1-2; D not resolved. The V gene lost 5 bases and the J gene lost 7 bases, with 17 bases spanning the gap. The germline gives CDR1 SEHNR, CDR2 FQNEAQ (reference sequence). The CDR3 loop spans 14 amino acids. This chain's CDR3 is CASSPPRGSSGYTF. The CDR3 bases are TGTGCCAGCAGCCCCCCCCGTGGGTCCAGTGGCTACACCTTC. The variable domain in full, completed from reference TRBV7-9 and TRBJ1-2, reads DTGVSQNPRHKITKRGQNVTFRCDPISEHNRLYWYRQTLGQGPEFLTYFQNEAQLEKSRLLSDRFSAERPKGSFSTLEIQRTEQGDSAMYLCASSPPRGSSGYTFGSGTRLTVV.

The V call is TRBV12-3 or TRBV12-4, the J call TRBJ1-2; D is ambiguous. V lost 1 base, J lost 1 base, and 7 bases lay in between. The CDR3 covers 14 residues. CDR3 protein: CASSLGWINYGYTF. The CDR3 nucleotides read TGTGCCAGCAGTTTAGGGTGGATTAACTATGGCTACACCTTC.

V usage is TRBV10-3 and J usage is TRBJ2-5, with a tentative D call TRBD2 (5 bases). This CDR3 is 13 amino acids long. The V end was cut by 6 bases, the J end by 1 base, with 9 bases between. The germline gives CDR1 ENHRY, CDR2 SYGVKD. The CDR3 is CAISPLGQETQYF. The CDR3 DNA reads TGTGCCATCAGCCCACTAGGCCAAGAGACCCAGTACTTC.

This clonotype has a handful of counts. At one end the junction does not follow the germline gene, possibly because of a read error. The J gene is TRBJ2-3, the V gene TRBV12-3 or TRBV12-4; TRBD2 matches 7 bases. The CDR3 spans 14 residues. The CDR3 protein is CASSFRGETDTQCF. Written as DNA, the CDR3 is TGTGCCAGCAGTTTCCGGGGGGAGACAGATACGCAGTGTTTT.

This chain links TRBV4-2 with TRBJ1-4; 9 bases align to TRBD1. Germline CDR1 and CDR2: LGHNA and YNFKEQ. The CDR3 runs to 16 residues. With 3 bases clipped from V and 4 bases from J, the junction kept 6 bases outside the gene matches. CDR3 in DNA: TGTGCCAGCAGCCAGGGACCGGACAGGGGTAATGAAAAACTGTTTTTT. Amino acid sequence: CASSQGPDRGNEKLFF.

The sample holds a few counts of this clonotype. The chain combines TRBV20-1 with TRBJ1-2; 7 nucleotides agree with TRBD1. Germline-derived CDR1 and CDR2 are DFQATT and SNEGSKA (reference sequence). The ends lost 6 bases at V and 8 bases at J; junction bases unmatched: 12. This CDR3 has 13 amino acids. The CDR3 nucleotides are TGCAGTGCAATCAACAGGGGCCTCCCCGGCTACACCTTC. Translating it yields CSAINRGLPGYTF.

A few counts support this clonotype. The rearrangement links TRBV7-2 to TRBJ2-5; possibly TRBD2 for D (6 bases). The assigned J gene may be wrong: the sequence end matches TRBJ2-1 better. Per germline, CDR1 SGHTA and CDR2 FQGNSA. CDR3 length: 12 residues. CDR3: CASSRLVHEQFF. For the CDR3, the DNA is TGTGCCAGCAGCCGACTAGTCCATGAGCAGTTCTTC.